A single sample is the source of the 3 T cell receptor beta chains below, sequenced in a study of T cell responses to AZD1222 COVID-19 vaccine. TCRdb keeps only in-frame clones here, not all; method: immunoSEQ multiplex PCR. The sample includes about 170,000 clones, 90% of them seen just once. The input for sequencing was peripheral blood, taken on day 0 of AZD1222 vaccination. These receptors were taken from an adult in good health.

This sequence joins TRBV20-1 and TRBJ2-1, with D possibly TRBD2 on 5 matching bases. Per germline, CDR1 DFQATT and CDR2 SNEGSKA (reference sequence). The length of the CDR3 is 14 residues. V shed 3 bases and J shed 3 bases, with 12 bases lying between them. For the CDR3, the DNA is TGCAGTGCTAGTCTGGGAGCCGGCTACAATGAGCAGTTCTTC. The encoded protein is CSASLGAGYNEQFF.

CDR3 DNA: TGTGCCAGCAGGAAGGGAGTCATAAGCACAGATACGCAGTATTTT. It is translated as CASRKGVISTDTQYF. The rearrangement joins TRBV2 to TRBJ2-3, with D possibly being TRBD2 (5 bases). The CDR3 contains 15 residues. V gave up 6 bases and J gave up 0 bases, with 13 bases separating them. Per germline, CDR1 SNHLY and CDR2 FYNNEI.

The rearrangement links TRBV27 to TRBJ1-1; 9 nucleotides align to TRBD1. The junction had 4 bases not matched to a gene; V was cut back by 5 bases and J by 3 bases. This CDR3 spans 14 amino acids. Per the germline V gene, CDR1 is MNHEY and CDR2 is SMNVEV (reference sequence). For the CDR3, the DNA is TGTGCCAGCAGTGCAACAGGGGGCTACACTGAAGCTTTCTTT. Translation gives CASSATGGYTEAFF.